The subject of this entry is one T cell receptor beta chain. This record comes from a study of T cells after yellow fever vaccination. The CDR3 length is 15 residues. Germline lookup yields CDR1 SGHTA and CDR2 FQGNSA. V lost 1 base and J lost 1, with 11 bases in between. TCRdb reanalysed the 5' RACE reads using MiXCR and keeps one entry per CDR3 protein. The sample has 200,000 to 300,000 distinct CDR3 sequences, under 15% seen once; the top ten hold roughly 0.5%. The TCR was taken from a man aged 25 to 40 who received the YFV17D yellow fever vaccine. The chain couples TRBV7-2 to TRBJ2-7; no clear D. The sequenced sample was CD4+ T cells sorted from PBMCs, obtained 45 days after the yellow fever booster vaccination. In nucleotides, the CDR3 is TGTGCCAGCAGCTTAGGCAAGGGTGCTTCCTACGAGCAGTACTTC. It yields the protein CASSLGKGASYEQYF.